This is a list of T cell receptor beta chains from one sample in a study of blood T cell repertoires in COVID-19. This table comes from immunoSEQ multiplex PCR, and its TCRdb copy is limited to in-frame clones, with some not included. This table has fewer than 250,000 clones, 90% appearing once. The sequencing input was PBMCs or T cells enriched from blood (not recorded which). The receptors come from a man younger than 45 who had been exposed to COVID-19. The CDR3 runs from the conserved cysteine through the conserved F or W. A D gene is named only where the DNA matches it firmly. The size entry is marked missing in some rows and otherwise reads once, few, many or a size class.

v_call	d_call	j_call	clone_size	cdr3_aa	cdr3_nt
TRBV2	.	TRBJ1-1	.	CASSGQAPRGEAFF	TGTGCCAGCAGTGGACAGGCCCCCCGGGGAGAAGCTTTCTTT
TRBV27	.	TRBJ1-1	once	CASAFEGSAEAFF	TGTGCCAGCGCGTTTGAGGGATCCGCTGAAGCTTTCTTT
TRBV5-1	TRBD1	TRBJ2-7	.	CASSPPRDSSYEQYF	TGCGCCAGCAGTCCACCGAGGGACAGCTCCTACGAGCAGTACTTC
TRBV3-1/TRBV3-2	.	TRBJ1-2	.	CASSLGGATNYGYTF	TGTGCCAGCAGCCTCGGGGGGGCGACTAACTATGGCTACACCTTC
TRBV29-1	.	TRBJ2-2	.	CSVGRGTGELFF	TGCAGCGTTGGACGGGGAACCGGGGAGCTGTTTTTT
TRBV9	.	TRBJ2-3	.	CASSVTKTGADTQYF	TGTGCCAGCAGCGTGACAAAGACAGGAGCAGATACGCAGTATTTT
TRBV5-1	TRBD1	TRBJ2-7	.	CASSFGQGRYEQYF	TGCGCCAGCAGCTTTGGACAGGGGAGGTACGAGCAGTACTTC
TRBV6-5	TRBD2	TRBJ2-1	.	CASSQGGSSYNEQFF	TGTGCCAGCAGCCAGGGCGGGAGCTCCTACAATGAGCAGTTCTTC
TRBV9	.	TRBJ1-1	.	CASSVTVNTEAFF	TGTGCCAGCAGCGTAACAGTGAACACTGAAGCTTTCTTT
TRBV15	.	TRBJ2-1	once	CATSRGPSGATEQFF	TGTGCCACCAGCAGGGGGCCCTCAGGGGCGACTGAGCAGTTCTTC
TRBV10-3	.	TRBJ1-3	.	CAISVGGLEGNTIYF	TGTGCCATCAGTGTCGGGGGGCTGGAAGGAAACACCATATATTTT
TRBV6-5	TRBD1	TRBJ2-7	.	CASSVSRDRVSEQYF	TGTGCCAGCAGCGTCTCACGGGACAGGGTTTCCGAGCAGTACTTC
TRBV2	.	TRBJ1-1	.	CASSGYPGGTEAFF	TGTGCCAGCAGTGGTTACCCCGGAGGGACTGAAGCTTTCTTT
TRBV3-1/TRBV3-2	.	TRBJ1-2	.	CASSQDLSPLEYYGYTF	TGTGCCAGCAGCCAAGACTTATCGCCACTTGAATACTATGGCTACACCTTC
TRBV12-5	.	TRBJ2-7	.	CASGTLDNSDEQYF	TGTGCTAGTGGTACCCTGGACAATTCGGACGAGCAGTACTTC
TRBV13	TRBD1	TRBJ2-3	.	CASSPIKDRSSTDTQYF	TGTGCCAGCAGCCCAATCAAGGACAGGTCCTCCACAGATACGCAGTATTTT
TRBV7-6	TRBD1	TRBJ1-3	.	CASSPQSTGGGNTIYF	TGTGCCAGCAGTCCTCAATCAACAGGGGGTGGAAACACCATATATTTT
TRBV9	.	TRBJ2-3	.	CASSVWRGSTDTQYF	TGTGCCAGCAGCGTATGGAGAGGTAGCACAGATACGCAGTATTTT
TRBV14	TRBD1	TRBJ2-7	.	CASSQKRGPFRLEGEQYF	TGTGCCAGCAGCCAAAAAAGGGGGCCTTTTAGACTTGAGGGGGAGCAGTACTTC
TRBV6-5	.	TRBJ2-3	.	CASRLGTSTDTQYF	TGTGCCAGCAGGCTGGGGACTAGCACAGATACGCAGTATTTT
TRBV9	TRBD1	TRBJ1-2	.	CASSHSRGPNYGYTF	TGTGCCAGCAGCCACAGCAGGGGGCCTAACTATGGCTACACCTTC
TRBV4-1	TRBD1	TRBJ2-2	.	CASSQGRDRGQGVRGELFF	TGCGCCAGCAGCCAAGGTCGGGATCGGGGACAGGGAGTCCGCGGGGAGCTGTTTTTT
TRBV10-3	TRBD2	TRBJ2-3	.	CAISGAGLAGGITDTQYF	TGTGCCATCAGTGGGGCGGGACTAGCGGGGGGAATCACAGATACGCAGTATTTT
TRBV4-1	TRBD1	TRBJ2-1	.	CASSHVTGANPNNEQFF	TGCGCCAGCAGCCATGTGACAGGGGCCAACCCGAATAATGAGCAGTTCTTC
TRBV7-9	.	TRBJ2-5	.	CASSFRGIETQYF	TGTGCCAGCAGCTTTAGGGGAATCGAGACCCAGTACTTC
TRBV19	.	TRBJ2-4	once	CASRSREWEDIQYF	TGTGCCAGTAGAAGTCGGGAATGGGAAGACATTCAGTACTTC
TRBV27	TRBD2	TRBJ2-1	.	CASSLAGGYNEQFF	TGTGCCAGCAGTCTAGCGGGGGGCTACAATGAGCAGTTCTTC
TRBV27	TRBD1	TRBJ1-5	.	CASKDRVGGDQPQHF	TGTGCCAGCAAGGACAGGGTAGGAGGTGATCAGCCCCAGCATTTT
TRBV24-1	.	TRBJ2-7	.	CATTYPAGLSSYEQYF	TGTGCCACCACATACCCAGCGGGCCTGAGCTCCTACGAGCAGTACTTC
TRBV10-2	.	TRBJ2-2	.	CASTSGMLLNTGELFF	TGCGCCAGCACGAGCGGTATGCTTCTGAACACCGGGGAGCTGTTTTTT
TRBV3-1/TRBV3-2	.	TRBJ2-2	.	CASSQLRIGGKAGELFF	TGTGCCAGCAGCCAACTTCGCATTGGGGGGAAGGCCGGGGAGCTGTTTTTT
TRBV5-1	.	TRBJ1-4	.	CASSLGPNEKLFF	TGCGCCAGCAGCTTGGGGCCCAATGAAAAACTGTTTTTT
TRBV11-2	.	TRBJ2-7	.	CASSSRSPNSIYEQYF	TGTGCCAGCAGCTCAAGAAGCCCGAACAGCATCTACGAGCAGTACTTC
TRBV7-2	.	TRBJ1-5	.	CASSYRGQQPQHF	TGTGCCAGCAGCTATCGGGGTCAGCAGCCCCAGCATTTT
TRBV11-3	TRBD1	TRBJ2-5	once	CASSPGQGAQETQYF	TGTGCCAGCAGCCCTGGACAGGGGGCCCAAGAGACCCAGTACTTC
TRBV7-2	.	TRBJ1-2	.	CASSVGSSIYGYTF	TGTGCCAGCAGCGTCGGGAGTTCTATTTATGGCTACACCTTC
TRBV5-1	TRBD1	TRBJ2-6	once	CASSTGQGAAGANVLTF	TGCGCCAGCAGCACTGGACAGGGGGCTGCTGGGGCCAACGTCCTGACTTTC